This T cell receptor beta chain was found in a study of T cell responses to AZD1222 COVID-19 vaccine. Findings of the study overall: Repertoires were obtained solely post-peak T cell response. AZD1222 recipients seropositive at baseline numbered only 5 to 7.

Sequencing was performed with immunoSEQ multiplex PCR; in TCRdb, only in-frame clones are kept and a portion is missing. The sample shows around 140,000 clones, roughly 91% of them seen only once. The length of the CDR3 is 17 residues. Germline CDR1 is SGHRS and CDR2 is YFSETQ. The V segment lost 0 bases and the J segment 0 bases; nucleotides outside the gene matches: 3. Details on this clone: Its antigen is not identified.

The TCR was taken from an adult in good health. The sequenced sample was peripheral blood, obtained on day 0 of AZD1222 vaccination. The chain has TRBV5-1 and TRBJ1-4, with 9 positions matching TRBD1. The CDR3 spells CASSLGDRVATNEKLFF. CDR3 nucleotides: TGCGCCAGCAGCTTGGGGGACAGGGTAGCAACTAATGAAAAACTGTTTTTT.